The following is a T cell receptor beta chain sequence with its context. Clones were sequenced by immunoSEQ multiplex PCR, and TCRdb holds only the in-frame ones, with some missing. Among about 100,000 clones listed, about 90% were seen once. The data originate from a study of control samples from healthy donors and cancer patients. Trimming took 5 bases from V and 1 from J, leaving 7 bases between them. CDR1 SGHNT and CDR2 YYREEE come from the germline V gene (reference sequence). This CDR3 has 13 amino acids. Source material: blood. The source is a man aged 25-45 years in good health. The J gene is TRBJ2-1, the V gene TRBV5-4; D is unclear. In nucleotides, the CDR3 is TGTGCCAGCAGGCCCAGTTCCTACAATGAGCAGTTCTTC. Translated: CASRPSSYNEQFF.